A selection of T cell receptor beta chains follows, all from one sample in a study of T cell responses to AZD1222 COVID-19 vaccine. TCRdb keeps only in-frame clones here, not all; method: immunoSEQ multiplex PCR. There are approximately 190,000 clones in the sample; 80% to 90% occur only once, and 2.5% to 3% lies in the top ten. Sequenced material: peripheral blood, taken on day 0 of MenACWY control vaccination. The source is an adult in good health. The CDR3 runs from the conserved cysteine through the conserved F or W. Fields, in order: CDR3 protein, CDR3 DNA, D gene, clone size, J gene, V gene. The D gene is left open where the match is weak. Only some rows state a clone size, as once, few, many or a class for expanded clones.

CDR3 protein: CASSIRGSTDTQYF
CDR3 DNA: TGTGCCAGCAGTATTCGCGGAAGCACAGATACGCAGTATTTT
D gene: NA
clone size: NA
J gene: TRBJ2-3
V gene: TRBV2

CDR3 protein: CASRLTGGWDEKLFF
CDR3 DNA: TGTGCCAGCAGGTTGACAGGGGGCTGGGATGAAAAACTGTTTTTT
D gene: TRBD1
clone size: NA
J gene: TRBJ1-4
V gene: TRBV2

CDR3 protein: CASSQDRPGGNIQYF
CDR3 DNA: TGCGCCAGCAGCCAAGACCGTCCGGGCGGGAACATTCAGTACTTC
D gene: NA
clone size: NA
J gene: TRBJ2-4
V gene: TRBV4-3

CDR3 protein: CASSFGLAGTDTQYF
CDR3 DNA: TGTGCCAGCAGCTTCGGGCTAGCAGGAACAGATACGCAGTATTTT
D gene: NA
clone size: NA
J gene: TRBJ2-3
V gene: TRBV7-3

CDR3 protein: CASSYFGVSYEQYF
CDR3 DNA: TGTGCCAGCAGTTACTTCGGCGTTTCCTACGAGCAGTACTTC
D gene: NA
clone size: NA
J gene: TRBJ2-7
V gene: TRBV6-5

CDR3 protein: CASSPRTGVVYEQYF
CDR3 DNA: TGTGCCAGCAGCCCGAGGACAGGGGTAGTCTACGAGCAGTACTTC
D gene: TRBD1
clone size: few
J gene: TRBJ2-7
V gene: TRBV7-2

CDR3 protein: CASSIGTLKEQYF
CDR3 DNA: TGTGCCAGCAGCATCGGGACTCTTAAAGAGCAGTACTTC
D gene: NA
clone size: NA
J gene: TRBJ2-7
V gene: TRBV12-3/TRBV12-4

CDR3 protein: CASTGSEAGELFF
CDR3 DNA: TGTGCCAGCACAGGGTCGGAGGCCGGGGAGCTGTTTTTT
D gene: NA
clone size: NA
J gene: TRBJ2-2
V gene: TRBV7-8

CDR3 protein: CASSPPPNSYNEQFF
CDR3 DNA: TGTGCCAGCAGTCCCCCCCCTAACTCCTACAATGAGCAGTTCTTC
D gene: NA
clone size: once
J gene: TRBJ2-1
V gene: TRBV28

CDR3 protein: CATSDTGGGTGELFF
CDR3 DNA: TGTGCCACCAGTGACACAGGGGGCGGAACCGGGGAGCTGTTTTTT
D gene: TRBD1
clone size: NA
J gene: TRBJ2-2
V gene: TRBV24-1

CDR3 protein: CASSLTGQSNQPQHF
CDR3 DNA: TGTGCCAGCAGTCTAACAGGGCAAAGCAATCAGCCCCAGCATTTT
D gene: NA
clone size: NA
J gene: TRBJ1-5
V gene: TRBV27

CDR3 protein: CASSPLRGDNYGYTF
CDR3 DNA: TGTGCCAGCTCACCCCTGAGGGGAGATAACTATGGCTACACCTTC
D gene: NA
clone size: NA
J gene: TRBJ1-2
V gene: TRBV18

CDR3 protein: CASSLTGETDTQYF
CDR3 DNA: TGTGCCAGCAGCTTAACGGGTGAGACAGATACGCAGTATTTT
D gene: NA
clone size: NA
J gene: TRBJ2-3
V gene: TRBV7-3

CDR3 protein: CASSLPTQWETQYF
CDR3 DNA: TGTGCCAGCAGTTTACCTACCCAATGGGAGACCCAGTACTTC
D gene: NA
clone size: once
J gene: TRBJ2-5
V gene: TRBV28

CDR3 protein: CASSPGGTGIHEQYF
CDR3 DNA: TGTGCCAGCAGTCCTGGGGGGACAGGCATCCACGAGCAGTACTTC
D gene: TRBD1
clone size: NA
J gene: TRBJ2-7
V gene: TRBV28

CDR3 protein: CASSLGETEAFF
CDR3 DNA: TGTGCCAGCAGTTTGGGGGAGACTGAAGCTTTCTTT
D gene: NA
clone size: NA
J gene: TRBJ1-1
V gene: TRBV12-3/TRBV12-4

CDR3 protein: CASSPKEGGHTQYF
CDR3 DNA: TGTGCCAGCTCACCAAAGGAGGGTGGCCATACGCAGTATTTT
D gene: NA
clone size: once
J gene: TRBJ2-3
V gene: TRBV18

CDR3 protein: CASSPPLGYTEAFF
CDR3 DNA: TGTGCCAGTAGCCCCCCCCTGGGGTACACTGAAGCTTTCTTT
D gene: NA
clone size: NA
J gene: TRBJ1-1
V gene: TRBV19